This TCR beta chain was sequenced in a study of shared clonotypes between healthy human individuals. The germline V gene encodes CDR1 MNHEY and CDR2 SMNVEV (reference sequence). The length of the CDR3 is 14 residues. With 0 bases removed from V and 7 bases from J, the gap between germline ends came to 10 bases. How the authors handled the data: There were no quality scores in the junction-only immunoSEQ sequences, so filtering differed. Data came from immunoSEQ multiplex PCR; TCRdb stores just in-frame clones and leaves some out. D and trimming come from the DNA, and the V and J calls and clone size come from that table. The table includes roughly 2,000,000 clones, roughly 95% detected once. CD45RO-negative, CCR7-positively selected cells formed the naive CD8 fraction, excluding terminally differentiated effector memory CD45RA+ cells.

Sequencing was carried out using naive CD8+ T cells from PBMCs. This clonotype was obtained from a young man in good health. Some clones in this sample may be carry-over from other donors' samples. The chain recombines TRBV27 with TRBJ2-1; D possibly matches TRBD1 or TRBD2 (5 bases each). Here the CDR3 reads CASSLSTDYNEQFF. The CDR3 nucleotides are TGTGCCAGCAGTTTATCGACAGACTATAATGAGCAGTTCTTC.